Each of the 19 T cell receptor beta chains below was sequenced from the same sample in a study of cytomegalovirus exposure and HLA in healthy donors. PCR used 60 Vbeta primers and 13 Jbeta primers. TCRdb's table, derived via immunoSEQ multiplex PCR, lists solely in-frame clones and lacks some. The sample lists under 150,000 clones, roughly 62% occurring once. Specimen: PBMCs. These receptors were obtained from a man aged 60 to 75 in good health and CMV-seronegative.

The chain links TRBV5-1 to TRBJ1-3; the match to TRBD1 covers 8 bases. This CDR3 region has 17 residues. Looked up from germline, CDR1 is SGHRS and CDR2 is YFSETQ. V shed 4 bases, J shed 4 bases, and the junction held 13 bases outside the gene matches. This CDR3 is CASSPRDRGETGNTIYF. The CDR3 DNA sequence: TGCGCCAGCAGCCCGAGAGACAGGGGCGAAACCGGAAACACCATATATTTT.

This clone was seen once. The gene calls are TRBV5-4 and TRBJ1-2; 8 bases fit TRBD1. Germline values: CDR1 SGHNT, CDR2 YYREEE (reference sequence). The CDR3 is 13 residues long. V lost 2 bases, J lost 5 bases, and 2 bases stayed unmatched. The CDR3 spells CASSFTGGYGYTF. CDR3 bases: TGTGCCAGCAGCTTTACAGGGGGGTATGGCTACACCTTC.

The CDR3 protein is CASSPGSTSGGELFF. CDR3 nucleotides: TGTGCCAGCAGCCCGGGATCCACTTCCGGCGGGGAGCTGTTTTTT. This rearrangement joins TRBV7-8 to TRBJ2-2; a possible D gene is TRBD2 (5 bases). Trimming removed 5 bases from V and 7 bases from J, with 17 bases in between. The CDR3 totals 15 residues. The germline V gene has CDR1 SGHVS and CDR2 FQNEAQ.

The chain is built from TRBV19 and TRBJ2-5; 8 nucleotides agree with TRBD1. The J segment lost 1 base and the V segment lost 6 bases, leaving 4 bases of the junction unmatched. Looked up from germline, CDR1 is LNHDA and CDR2 is SQIVND (reference sequence). The CDR3 covers 14 residues. The CDR3 protein is CASRKTGVQETQYF. In DNA, the CDR3 is TGTGCCAGTAGAAAGACAGGGGTCCAAGAGACCCAGTACTTC.

In regard to this clone: The sample holds other DNA sequences that translate to the same CDR3. The gene calls are TRBV11-2 and TRBJ1-2; TRBD1 agrees at 9 bases. V lost 5 bases, J lost 2 bases, and 3 bases stayed unmatched. Germline CDR1 is SGHAT and CDR2 is FQNNGV. The CDR3 is 14 residues long. The CDR3 loop is CASSLGTGNYGYTF. The CDR3 DNA sequence: TGTGCCAGCAGCCTAGGGACAGGGAACTATGGCTACACCTTC.

The chain carries TRBV25-1 and TRBJ2-5, with D perhaps matching TRBD2 (5 bases). CDR3 length: 15 residues. Trimming stripped 3 bases from V and 1 base from J, with 12 bases between. Germline values: CDR1 MGHDK, CDR2 SYGVNS. The CDR3 DNA is TGTGCCAGCAGTGATGCAGCGAGGGTCCAAGAGACCCAGTACTTC. Its protein is CASSDAARVQETQYF. Based on the CDR3 plus reference TRBV25-1 and TRBJ2-5, the full variable domain is EADIYQTPRYLVIGTGKKITLECSQTMGHDKMYWYQQDPGMELHLIHYSYGVNSTEKGDLSSESTVSRIRTEHFPLTLESARPSHTSQYLCASSDAARVQETQYFGPGTRLLVL.

The CDR3 DNA follows: TGTGCCATCAGTGAGTCGAGTCAACAGGATCCCTACGAGCAGTACTTC. Translating gives CAISESSQQDPYEQYF. This chain links TRBV10-3 with TRBJ2-7; D might be TRBD1 (5 bases). The V gene's germline CDR1 is ENHRY and CDR2 SYGVKD. The CDR3 has 16 amino acids. Trimming cost V 0 bases and J 2 bases, with 14 bases left between them.

V and J are TRBV5-1 and TRBJ1-4, with D unclear. The V end was cut by 4 bases, the J end by 3 bases, with 7 bases between. CDR3 length: 13 amino acids. Germline values: CDR1 SGHRS, CDR2 YFSETQ. The CDR3 sequence: CASSPGSNEKLFF. CDR3 coding DNA: TGCGCCAGCAGCCCCGGGTCTAATGAAAAACTGTTTTTT.

This chain links TRBV9 with TRBJ2-1; 7 nucleotides line up with TRBD2. The trim removed 4 bases at V and 4 bases at J, leaving 11 bases unmatched. The CDR3 is made up of 16 amino acids. Germline V gene data show CDR1 as SGDLS and CDR2 as YYNGEE. The CDR3 protein is CASSRSGIGGYNEQFF. The CDR3 nucleotides read TGTGCCAGCAGCCGGAGCGGGATCGGGGGGTACAATGAGCAGTTCTTC.

The chain's CDR3 is CAISPSSSGREQYF. CDR3 bases: TGTGCCATCAGCCCCTCGTCTAGCGGGCGTGAGCAGTACTTC. The chain combines TRBV10-3 with TRBJ2-7; TRBD2 agrees at 8 bases. Germline CDR1 and CDR2: ENHRY and SYGVKD. J lost 7 bases, V lost 6 bases, and 11 bases had no gene match. This CDR3 is built from 14 residues.

The chain is built from TRBV2 and TRBJ1-2, with 7 nucleotides matching TRBD1. J gave up 12 bases and V 6 bases, and 13 bases lay outside the gene matches. The length of the CDR3 is 13 residues. CDR1 SNHLY and CDR2 FYNNEI come from the germline V gene. The DNA for the CDR3 is TGTGCCAGCAGGGGGGCGACAGGGAAGATCCACACCTTC. It encodes CASRGATGKIHTF.

This chain connects TRBV5-4 to TRBJ2-1; 10 bases match TRBD1. Germline-derived CDR1 and CDR2 are SGHNT and YYREEE (reference sequence). V shed 2 bases and J 6 bases; nucleotides not matched to a gene: 8. This CDR3 has 16 amino acids. CDR3 protein: CASSLLWDRGGNEQFF. The CDR3 region has the DNA TGTGCCAGCAGCTTATTATGGGACAGGGGCGGCAATGAGCAGTTCTTC.

This clone was detected a few times. The V and J genes are TRBV6-6 and TRBJ2-3, with D maybe TRBD2 (6 bases). The CDR3 has 14 residues. Germline CDR1 is MNHNY and CDR2 is SVGAGI (reference sequence). V gave up 5 bases and J gave up 0 bases, with 9 bases separating them. The CDR3 nucleotides are TGTGCCAGCAGTGATAGCGGCAGCACAGATACGCAGTATTTT. Its protein is CASSDSGSTDTQYF.

The chain couples TRBV28 to TRBJ2-7, with D perhaps matching TRBD2 (5 bases). The CDR3 is made up of 14 amino acids. V was shortened by 4 bases and J by 2 bases, with 12 bases between the two germline ends. In germline, CDR1 is MDHEN, CDR2 SYDVKM. DNA for the CDR3: TGTGCCAGCAGTTGGGCGGGTAAAGCCTACGAGCAGTACTTC. As protein: CASSWAGKAYEQYF.

The CDR3 DNA reads as TGTGCCAGCAGTCACCCTCTTGGACAGGGGGACTATGGCTACACCTTC. The encoded protein is CASSHPLGQGDYGYTF. The chain is built from TRBV28 and TRBJ1-2; 10 bases map to TRBD1. Germline-derived CDR1 and CDR2 are MDHEN and SYDVKM. V gave up 5 bases and J gave up 3 bases; unmatched junction bases: 9. The CDR3 totals 16 residues.

The count of this clone is one. The V and J genes are TRBV19 and TRBJ1-1; tentatively, D is TRBD1 (5 bases). The V end lost 7 bases, the J end lost 7 bases, and 13 bases lay between the germline ends. Germline values: CDR1 LNHDA, CDR2 SQIVND (reference sequence). This CDR3 is 12 amino acids long. CDR3 amino acids: CASTVWGGEAFF. CDR3 nucleotides: TGTGCCAGTACGGTGTGGGGCGGTGAAGCTTTCTTT.

The V call is TRBV7-3, the J call TRBJ2-2; TRBD1 might be the D (6 bases). V was pared by 5 bases and J by 6 bases, with 16 bases between. In germline, CDR1 is SGHTA, CDR2 FQGTGA. CDR3 size: 15 residues. The CDR3 DNA follows: TGTGCCAGCAGCCCCAGTAGGACAGAGGCCGGGGAGCTGTTTTTT. This sequence encodes CASSPSRTEAGELFF.

This clone was observed a handful of times. The gene calls are TRBV30 and TRBJ2-3, with 11 bases matching TRBD2. V shed 2 bases and J 1 base; nucleotides not matched to a gene: 8. The CDR3 consists of 17 residues. The germline V gene has CDR1 GTSNPN and CDR2 SVGIG (reference sequence). DNA for the CDR3: TGTGCCTGGAGTCCCCCGACTAGCGGGACCCGCACAGATACGCAGTATTTT. Its translation: CAWSPPTSGTRTDTQYF.

In DNA form, the CDR3 reads TGTGCCAGCAGTAGGGGTATCCTGAGCACTGAAGCTTTCTTT. It translates to CASSRGILSTEAFF. The chain uses TRBV6-5 and TRBJ1-1, with D possibly matching TRBD1 (5 bases). The germline V gene encodes CDR1 MNHEY and CDR2 SVGAGI. There are 14 residues in the CDR3. V lost 5 bases, J lost 4 bases, and 14 bases lay in between.